The rows below give T cell receptor beta chains drawn from one sample of a study of T-cell reconstitution after alpha-beta-depleted transplantation in children. From the PCR reads, TCRdb called clonotypes with MiXCR, one entry per CDR3 protein. The data show some 350,000 distinct CDR3 sequences, roughly 17% seen once. The source was PBMCs, mostly from graft donor cells, collected 360 days after TCRalphabeta/CD19-depleted stem cell transplant. Source of these receptors: a male patient between 2 and 10 years old who had a stem cell transplant for acute lymphoblastic leukemia, so the T cells may come from the graft donor. CDR3s include the opening cysteine and the closing phenylalanine or tryptophan. The D gene is left open where the match is weak. For some rows the clone size is stated as once, few or many, or as a class when expanded; others skip it.

d_gene: NA; abundance: NA; j_gene: TRBJ1-2; v_gene: TRBV9; CDR3nt: TGTGCCAGCAGCGCCGCCCGGAGTAGGGGATATGGCCACACCTTC; CDR3aa: CASSAARSRGYGHTF
d_gene: TRBD1; abundance: few; j_gene: TRBJ1-4; v_gene: TRBV29-1; CDR3nt: TGCAGCGTTGAAGATGGGACAGGGGCAACTAATGAAAAACTGTTTTTT; CDR3aa: CSVEDGTGATNEKLFF
d_gene: TRBD1; abundance: NA; j_gene: TRBJ2-1; v_gene: TRBV12-3/TRBV12-4; CDR3nt: TGTGCCAGCACTGGCCTACGACAGGGTGATCAGTTCTTC; CDR3aa: CASTGLRQGDQFF
d_gene: NA; abundance: few; j_gene: TRBJ2-3; v_gene: TRBV4-3; CDR3nt: TGCGCCAGCAGCCAAGATGCCACCCGGTTGGATACGCAGTATTTT; CDR3aa: CASSQDATRLDTQYF
d_gene: TRBD1; abundance: few; j_gene: TRBJ2-7; v_gene: TRBV29-1; CDR3nt: TGCAGCGTTTCAGGACAGGCCGAGCAGTACTTC; CDR3aa: CSVSGQAEQYF
d_gene: NA; abundance: few; j_gene: TRBJ2-7; v_gene: TRBV4-3; CDR3nt: TGCGCCAGCAGCGGCCAATTAGGCTACGAGCAGTACTTC; CDR3aa: CASSGQLGYEQYF
d_gene: TRBD1; abundance: many; j_gene: TRBJ1-1; v_gene: TRBV9; CDR3nt: TGTGCCAGCAGCGTAGGGCAGGGGGTTAGTGAAGCTTTCTTT; CDR3aa: CASSVGQGVSEAFF
d_gene: TRBD1; abundance: few; j_gene: TRBJ1-2; v_gene: TRBV4-2; CDR3nt: TGTGCCAGCAGCGGGGCAGGGGGCGTCGTTACCGGCTACACCTTC; CDR3aa: CASSGAGGVVTGYTF
d_gene: TRBD1; abundance: many; j_gene: TRBJ2-5; v_gene: TRBV12-3/TRBV12-4; CDR3nt: TGTGCCAGCAGTTTAGACAGGGGCTTCCAAGAGACCCAGTACTTC; CDR3aa: CASSLDRGFQETQYF
d_gene: TRBD1; abundance: NA; j_gene: TRBJ2-3; v_gene: TRBV20-1; CDR3nt: TGCACAGGACAGGGGCACGGGGATACGCAGTATTTT; CDR3aa: CTGQGHGDTQYF
d_gene: TRBD1; abundance: few; j_gene: TRBJ2-1; v_gene: TRBV6-1; CDR3nt: TGTGCCAGCAGTCCACTAAGACAGGGCGGGCAGTTCTTC; CDR3aa: CASSPLRQGGQFF
d_gene: NA; abundance: NA; j_gene: TRBJ2-7; v_gene: TRBV6-1; CDR3nt: TGTGCCAGCAGTGAATTCACCGAGCAGTACTTC; CDR3aa: CASSEFTEQYF
d_gene: TRBD1; abundance: NA; j_gene: TRBJ2-4; v_gene: TRBV29-1; CDR3nt: TGCAGCGCCCGAAGAGGGGACAGTGGAAACATTCAGTACTTC; CDR3aa: CSARRGDSGNIQYF
d_gene: TRBD2; abundance: many; j_gene: TRBJ2-1; v_gene: TRBV5-1; CDR3nt: TGCGCCAGCAGCCCTAGCGGGAGGGGCAATGAGCAGTTCTTC; CDR3aa: CASSPSGRGNEQFF
d_gene: NA; abundance: NA; j_gene: TRBJ2-1; v_gene: TRBV14; CDR3nt: TGTGCCAGCAGCCAAGTAGTAAGGAATGAGCAGTTCTTC; CDR3aa: CASSQVVRNEQFF
d_gene: TRBD2; abundance: many; j_gene: TRBJ2-1; v_gene: TRBV29-1; CDR3nt: TGCAGCGTTGATGCGGGAGGGGGGGACAATGAGCAGTTCTTC; CDR3aa: CSVDAGGGDNEQFF
d_gene: NA; abundance: NA; j_gene: TRBJ2-5; v_gene: TRBV12-3/TRBV12-4; CDR3nt: TGTGCCAGCAGTCTGGGACGTCTGGGGGCCCAGTACTTC; CDR3aa: CASSLGRLGAQYF
d_gene: NA; abundance: NA; j_gene: TRBJ2-7; v_gene: TRBV5-5; CDR3nt: TGTGCCAGCAGCTTGTTGAAGGGATTTGGGTACGAGCAGTACTTC; CDR3aa: CASSLLKGFGYEQYF
d_gene: TRBD2; abundance: few; j_gene: TRBJ2-3; v_gene: TRBV28; CDR3nt: TGTGCCAGCCACCAAGGGCCCCTAGCGGGAATGACAGATACGCAGTATTTT; CDR3aa: CASHQGPLAGMTDTQYF
d_gene: NA; abundance: NA; j_gene: TRBJ2-6; v_gene: TRBV5-1; CDR3nt: TGCGCCAGCAGCTCCACAGTCTCTGGGGCCAACGTCCTGACTTTC; CDR3aa: CASSSTVSGANVLTF
d_gene: NA; abundance: NA; j_gene: TRBJ2-1; v_gene: TRBV28; CDR3nt: TGTGCCAGCAGCGTCGGGGGGCTGGGGTACAATGAGCAGTTCTTC; CDR3aa: CASSVGGLGYNEQFF
d_gene: NA; abundance: few; j_gene: TRBJ2-3; v_gene: TRBV6-5; CDR3nt: TGTGCCAGCAGTTACCTCGGAGGGCAGCCAGATACGCAGTATTTT; CDR3aa: CASSYLGGQPDTQYF
d_gene: TRBD2; abundance: NA; j_gene: TRBJ2-7; v_gene: TRBV29-1; CDR3nt: TGCAGCGTTGTTTGGACTAGCGGTTACGAGCAGTACTTC; CDR3aa: CSVVWTSGYEQYF
d_gene: NA; abundance: NA; j_gene: TRBJ2-1; v_gene: TRBV27; CDR3nt: TGTGCCAGCAGTTTAGGGCCAGGGGGAGGAGTTGAGCAGTTCTTC; CDR3aa: CASSLGPGGGVEQFF
d_gene: TRBD2; abundance: NA; j_gene: TRBJ2-7; v_gene: TRBV4-3; CDR3nt: TGCGCCAGCAGCCAAGTGGTTGACAAGTGGTCGACTAGCGGGGGTTATGAGCAGTACTTC; CDR3aa: CASSQVVDKWSTSGGYEQYF
d_gene: NA; abundance: NA; j_gene: TRBJ2-4; v_gene: TRBV5-6; CDR3nt: TGTGCCAGCAGCTTGGTCAGCAGTCATACCATAAACATTCAGTACTTC; CDR3aa: CASSLVSSHTINIQYF
d_gene: TRBD1; abundance: NA; j_gene: TRBJ1-2; v_gene: TRBV29-1; CDR3nt: TGCAGCGTCGTGGTCAGGGGGGGCTACACCTTC; CDR3aa: CSVVVRGGYTF
d_gene: TRBD1; abundance: NA; j_gene: TRBJ1-6; v_gene: TRBV19; CDR3nt: TGTGCCAGTCAAGACAGGGGGCGTGGTTCACCCCTCCACTTT; CDR3aa: CASQDRGRGSPLHF
d_gene: TRBD2; abundance: NA; j_gene: TRBJ2-7; v_gene: TRBV6-2/TRBV6-3; CDR3nt: TGTGCCAGCAGTTACACACTAGCGGGAGACCCCCTGCCCTACGAGCAGTACTTC; CDR3aa: CASSYTLAGDPLPYEQYF